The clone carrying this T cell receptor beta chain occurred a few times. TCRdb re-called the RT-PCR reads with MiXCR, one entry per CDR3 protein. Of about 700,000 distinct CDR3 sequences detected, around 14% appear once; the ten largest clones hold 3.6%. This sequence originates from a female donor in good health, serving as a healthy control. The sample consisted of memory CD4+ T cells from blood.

For the CDR3, the DNA is TGTGCCAGCAGTTTGTTCGCGGGTAGTAGCGATGAGCAGTTCTTC. Translation: CASSLFAGSSDEQFF. The V and J genes are TRBV12-3 or TRBV12-4 and TRBJ2-1; possibly TRBD2 for D (5 bases). The CDR3 loop spans 15 amino acids. With 3 bases removed from V and 8 bases from J, the gap between germline ends came to 17 bases.